These 8 T cell receptor beta chains share one sample of origin, sequenced in a study of blood T cell repertoires in COVID-19. Assay: immunoSEQ multiplex PCR; the TCRdb copy retains only in-frame clones and omits some. The sample comprises approximately 30,000 clones, 88% of which are singletons, and over 25% rests with the top ten. What was sequenced was peripheral blood. The source of these receptors is a human donor in a cohort sampled during active COVID-19.

The J gene is TRBJ2-1, the V gene TRBV4-1, with D perhaps TRBD2 (5 bases). The CDR3 consists of 14 residues. The germline V and J ends were trimmed by 5 bases and 8 bases, with 16 bases remaining between them. Germline CDR1 MGHRA, CDR2 YSYEKL. The CDR3 loop is CASSFEGPRYEQFF. The CDR3 DNA reads as TGCGCCAGCAGCTTCGAGGGCCCCAGGTATGAGCAGTTCTTC.

The V and J genes are TRBV6-2 or TRBV6-3 and TRBJ2-7; D not resolved. V lost 7 bases and J 1 base, leaving 8 bases between the germline ends. The V gene's germline CDR1 is MNHEY and CDR2 SVGEGT. The CDR3 totals 12 residues. The CDR3 loop reads CASTPPSYEQYF. CDR3 bases: TGTGCCAGCACCCCCCCGTCCTACGAGCAGTACTTC.

The genes are TRBV6-2 or TRBV6-3 and TRBJ2-5; no clear D gene. Germline CDR1 MNHEY, CDR2 SVGEGT. This CDR3 region has 15 residues. V lost 1 base to trimming and J lost 1 base, with 10 bases between them. The CDR3 protein is CASSYYLALQETQYF. The CDR3 DNA is TGTGCCAGCAGTTACTATTTAGCCCTCCAAGAGACCCAGTACTTC.

The chain couples TRBV2 to TRBJ2-4, with D tentatively TRBD1 (5 bases). The CDR3 consists of 16 residues. The V end was cut by 6 bases, the J end by 1 base, with 16 bases between. Germline assignment: CDR1 SNHLY and CDR2 FYNNEI. Written as DNA, the CDR3 is TGTGCCAGCAGCGAAAGGACACCCCTGGCCAAAAACATTCAGTACTTC. Its protein product is CASSERTPLAKNIQYF.

The chain is built from TRBV7-6 and TRBJ2-5; 7 nucleotides match TRBD2. This CDR3 is built from 13 residues. CDR1 and CDR2 from the germline V gene are SGHVS and FNYEAQ. The V segment lost 0 bases and the J segment 5 bases; nucleotides outside the gene matches: 0. CDR3 in amino acids: CASSLAGGETQYF. DNA of the CDR3: TGTGCCAGCAGCTTAGCGGGGGGGGAGACCCAGTACTTC.

The J gene is TRBJ2-1, the V gene TRBV19; D call uncertain. The V and J ends lost 6 bases and 6 bases respectively, with 15 bases between them. The germline CDR1 and CDR2 sequences are LNHDA and SQIVND (reference sequence). This CDR3 spans 14 amino acids. CDR3 nucleotides: TGTGCCAGTAGCCTCGCTAGAGACGTCAATGAGCAGTTCTTC. Translated: CASSLARDVNEQFF.

This chain uses TRBV9 with TRBJ1-1; TRBD1 is a possible D gene (5 bases). Germline assignment: CDR1 SGDLS and CDR2 YYNGEE. The CDR3 consists of 13 residues. Trimming took 4 bases from V and 0 from J, leaving 7 bases between them. In DNA form, the CDR3 reads TGTGCCAGCAGCCAACAGGTGAACACTGAAGCTTTCTTT. Its translation: CASSQQVNTEAFF.

V gene TRBV7-9 combines with J gene TRBJ2-3; TRBD1 matches at 7 bases. The CDR3 length is 14 residues. CDR1 SEHNR and CDR2 FQNEAQ come from the germline V gene (reference sequence). After removal of 5 bases from V and 4 bases from J, the junction contained 6 bases not matched to a gene. CDR3 loop: CASSLRQGADTQYF. The CDR3 DNA reads TGTGCCAGCAGCCTCCGACAGGGCGCAGATACGCAGTATTTT.